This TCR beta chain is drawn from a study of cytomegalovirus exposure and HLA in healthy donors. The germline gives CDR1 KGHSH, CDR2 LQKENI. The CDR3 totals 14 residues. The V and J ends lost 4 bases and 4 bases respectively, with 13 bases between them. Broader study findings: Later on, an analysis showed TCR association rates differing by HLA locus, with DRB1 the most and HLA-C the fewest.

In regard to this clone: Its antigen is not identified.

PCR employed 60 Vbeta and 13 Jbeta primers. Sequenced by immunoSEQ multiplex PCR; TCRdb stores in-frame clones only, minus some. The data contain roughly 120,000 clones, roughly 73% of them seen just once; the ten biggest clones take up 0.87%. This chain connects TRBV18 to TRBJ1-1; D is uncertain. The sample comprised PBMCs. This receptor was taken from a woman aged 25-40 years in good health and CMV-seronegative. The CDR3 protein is CASSLGNGGTEAFF. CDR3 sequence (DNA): TGTGCCAGCTCACTAGGAAATGGAGGCACTGAAGCTTTCTTT.